This TCR beta chain was identified during a study of blood T cell repertoires in COVID-19. Study-level information: T cells, B-cell-depleted T cells, or PBMCs provided the cDNA or gDNA that served as material.

Those enrolled, adults aged roughly 18 to 90 years, came from about two dozen US areas. In assigning cohorts, the study relied on participant-reported clinical history. Each recovered donor of Cohort 3 presented with two negative PCRs, clearance, or symptom resolution. Here immunoSEQ multiplex PCR was the method, and the copy in TCRdb shows in-frame clones only, minus some. The table shows some 510,000 clones, with around 87% occurring only once. CDR3 length: 15 amino acids. With 0 bases removed from V and 4 bases from J, the gap between germline ends came to 13 bases. Germline CDR1 is MNHEY and CDR2 is SMNVEV (reference sequence).

Source material: PBMCs or T cells enriched from blood (not recorded which). The chain couples TRBV27 to TRBJ2-7; a possible D gene is TRBD2 (5 bases). This receptor was taken from a woman between 40 and 50 years old who had recovered from COVID-19. The chain's CDR3 is CASSLSSRGIYEQYF. Written as DNA, the CDR3 is TGTGCCAGCAGTTTATCGTCCCGGGGTATATACGAGCAGTACTTC.